A selection of T cell receptor beta chains follows, all from one sample in a study of T cell responses to AZD1222 COVID-19 vaccine. Here immunoSEQ multiplex PCR was the method, and the copy in TCRdb shows in-frame clones only, minus some. Here the sample spans around 84,000 clones, 75% to 90% being singletons. The material was peripheral blood, obtained on day 0 of AZD1222 vaccination. The receptors derive from an adult in good health. Each CDR3 is given with its conserved first and last residue. The order of the fields is CDR3 DNA, CDR3 protein, V gene, CDR3 length, J gene, clone size, D gene. The D gene is left open where the match is weak. A row's size may be missing; if present it is once, few, many or a size class.

TGTGCCAGCAGCGCTGGACTAGCGGGAATCTACGAGCAGTACTTC CASSAGLAGIYEQYF TRBV7-2 15 TRBJ2-7 NA TRBD2
TGTGCCAGCAGAGTCGGCGGACAGGGACCATTTGCAACTAATGAAAAACTGTTTTTT CASRVGGQGPFATNEKLFF TRBV28 19 TRBJ1-4 NA TRBD1
TGTGCCAGCAGCGGAAGGGACAGGGGGCCGGGCGAGCAGTACTTC CASSGRDRGPGEQYF TRBV7-2 15 TRBJ2-7 NA TRBD1
TGTGCCAGCAGCTTAGCCTTTCTAGCGGGTAAATCAAATGAGCAGTTCTTC CASSLAFLAGKSNEQFF TRBV13 17 TRBJ2-1 NA TRBD2
TGTGCCAGCAGCGAGTCCGCCGGGGAGCTGTTTTTT CASSESAGELFF TRBV9 12 TRBJ2-2 NA NA
TGTGCCAGCAGCTTGGCCAAGGACAGGGGCCAAGAGACCCAGTACTTC CASSLAKDRGQETQYF TRBV5-4 16 TRBJ2-5 NA TRBD1
TGTGCCAGCAGCCTCGAGGGACTAGCGGGAGGATACCAAGAGACCCAGTACTTC CASSLEGLAGGYQETQYF TRBV13 18 TRBJ2-5 NA TRBD2
TGTGCCAGCAGGGAGGCTAGCACAGATACGCAGTATTTT CASREASTDTQYF TRBV6-5 13 TRBJ2-3 NA NA
TGTGCCAGCAGCTTAGGCGTAGAGACCCAGTACTTC CASSLGVETQYF TRBV7-9 12 TRBJ2-5 NA NA
TGTGCCAGCACCCTACTAACCGGGACAGTTAAAGAGACCCAGTACTTC CASTLLTGTVKETQYF TRBV7-9 16 TRBJ2-5 NA TRBD1
TGTGCCATCAGTGAGTCGGCAGGCGGGAACAATTCACCCCTCCACTTT CAISESAGGNNSPLHF TRBV10-3 16 TRBJ1-6 NA NA
TGTGCCAGCAGCCCAGGGATCGGGGAGATGTATAGCAATCAGCCCCAGCATTTT CASSPGIGEMYSNQPQHF TRBV3-1/TRBV3-2 18 TRBJ1-5 NA NA
TGTGCCATCAGTGAGACAAGCGGGAGGGCCCGGGAGCAGTTCTTC CAISETSGRAREQFF TRBV10-3 15 TRBJ2-1 NA TRBD2
TGTGCCAGCAGCTACAGGGCCACCTACGAGCAGTACTTC CASSYRATYEQYF TRBV27 13 TRBJ2-7 few NA
TGTGCCAGCAGTTGGGTTACCGGGGAGCTGTTTTTT CASSWVTGELFF TRBV27 12 TRBJ2-2 NA NA
TGTGCCAGCAGCTTAGGTCGGGGGCGGGAGGGCGCGGAGGAGCAGTACTTC CASSLGRGREGAEEQYF TRBV11-2 17 TRBJ2-7 NA TRBD2
TGTGCCAGCAGCTTACAGGGGCCCAGGAACACTGAAGCTTTCTTT CASSLQGPRNTEAFF TRBV5-6 15 TRBJ1-1 NA TRBD1
TGTGCCAGCAGCTCCTTCTTACTAGCGGGAGCTGAGACCCAGTACTTC CASSSFLLAGAETQYF TRBV7-2 16 TRBJ2-5 NA TRBD2
TGTGCCAGCAGTTTCAGGGGGTCGGGGGGAAACACCATATATTTT CASSFRGSGGNTIYF TRBV28 15 TRBJ1-3 NA TRBD1
TGTGCCAGCAGAGAGGGACTAGCGGTACTTAACAATGAGCAGTTCTTC CASREGLAVLNNEQFF TRBV5-6 16 TRBJ2-1 NA TRBD2
TGTGCCAGCAGTTTGGACTTGGGGGCTGAAAAACTGTTTTTT CASSLDLGAEKLFF TRBV7-9 14 TRBJ1-4 NA NA
TGTGCCACCGGCAACGAGCAGTACTTC CATGNEQYF TRBV10-3 9 TRBJ2-7 once NA
TGTGCCAGCAGCTTAGACCCGGGAGGGCCCTACAATGAGCAGTTCTTC CASSLDPGGPYNEQFF TRBV11-2 16 TRBJ2-1 NA TRBD2
TGTGCCAGTAGTATATCGACTAGCGGGGGGAGCTCCAGGGTTGACGAGCAGTACTTC CASSISTSGGSSRVDEQYF TRBV19 19 TRBJ2-7 NA TRBD2
TGTGCCAGCAGCTTAGCTTCTAGGGCCGAGTACGAGCAGTACTTC CASSLASRAEYEQYF TRBV7-2 15 TRBJ2-7 NA NA
TGTGCCGGGTCGCGTTGGGGCTCCTTTCCTTATGGCTACACCTTC CAGSRWGSFPYGYTF TRBV6-5 15 TRBJ1-2 NA NA
TGTGCCAGCAGCCAGAAGGCAGGGGGACCCGCCTACAATGAGCAGTTCTTC CASSQKAGGPAYNEQFF TRBV7-8 17 TRBJ2-1 NA TRBD1
TGTGCCAGCAGTGAGGAGGGGGGGGCAGATACGCAGTATTTT CASSEEGGADTQYF TRBV6-4 14 TRBJ2-3 once NA
TGTGCCAGCAGCGTAGGGACGATGGATGAAAAACTGTTTTTT CASSVGTMDEKLFF TRBV9 14 TRBJ1-4 once NA
TGTGCCAGTAGTATAGTGGCTAGCGGGAGGTCCTACAATGAGCAGTTCTTC CASSIVASGRSYNEQFF TRBV19 17 TRBJ2-1 NA TRBD2
TGTGCCAGCAGCCCCCGGGACAGGGTACACACTGAAGCTTTCTTT CASSPRDRVHTEAFF TRBV3-1/TRBV3-2 15 TRBJ1-1 once TRBD1
TGTGCCACCAGCCCCAGGAGCGGGACCGATTGGAAACTGTTTTTT CATSPRSGTDWKLFF TRBV15 15 TRBJ1-4 NA NA
TGTGCCAGCAGCTTCGGACAGGGGGCCTACAATGAGCAGTTCTTC CASSFGQGAYNEQFF TRBV11-3 15 TRBJ2-1 NA TRBD1
TGCGCCAGCAGCAATTCAGGGGCAACTAATGAAAAACTGTTTTTT CASSNSGATNEKLFF TRBV5-1 15 TRBJ1-4 few NA
TGTGCCAGCAGTGAAGAAGACGGAGCCAATCAGCCCCAGCATTTT CASSEEDGANQPQHF TRBV28 15 TRBJ1-5 NA NA
TGTGCCAGCTCACCACCGTTACTACTAGCAGGCAATGAGCAGTTCTTC CASSPPLLLAGNEQFF TRBV18 16 TRBJ2-1 once NA
TGTGCCTGGAGTACAGGTCTCACCGGGGAGCTGTTTTTT CAWSTGLTGELFF TRBV30 13 TRBJ2-2 NA NA
TGCGCCAGCAGTGAGGCTCAGGGACGACGTGGGCAGTACTTC CASSEAQGRRGQYF TRBV10-1 14 TRBJ2-7 NA NA
TGTGCCAGCAGGGGAACAGGGGGCGTTTATGGCTACACCTTC CASRGTGGVYGYTF TRBV28 14 TRBJ1-2 NA TRBD1
TGTGCCAGCAGCCAAGAGATAGCGGCGGGAGAGCAGTACTTC CASSQEIAAGEQYF TRBV3-1/TRBV3-2 14 TRBJ2-7 once NA
TGCGCCAGCAGCTTGGATGCGCACCCCGATCAGCCCCAGCATTTT CASSLDAHPDQPQHF TRBV5-1 15 TRBJ1-5 NA NA
TGTGCCAGCAGCAAAGTGATTGCGGACAGCCATAAAAACATTCAGTACTTC CASSKVIADSHKNIQYF TRBV21-1 17 TRBJ2-4 NA NA
TGTGCCAGTAGTTTAGGGGATGGCTACACCTTC CASSLGDGYTF TRBV19 11 TRBJ1-2 few NA